The 29 T cell receptor beta chains reported below all come from one sample, sequenced in a study of vaccination and CD4 T cells after COVID-19. TCRdb analysed the PCR reads with MiXCR anew, one entry per CDR3 protein. Of about 15,000 distinct CDR3 sequences listed, 69% are singletons. Sequencing used CD4+ T cells from blood, obtained after SARS-CoV-2 vaccination. These receptors were taken from a human donor who had recovered from COVID-19.

This clonotype appeared once. This sequence joins TRBV21-1 and TRBJ1-5; no DNA check was done on the table's D call, TRBD1. TRBV21-1 represents a pseudogene. CDR3 length: 16 residues. CDR3 amino acids: CANSQSPRTGKQPQHF. In DNA, the CDR3 is TGTGCCAACAGCCAATCGCCCAGGACAGGGAAGCAGCCCCAGCATTTT.

This clonotype came up once. V is TRBV20-1 and J is TRBJ2-5, with TRBD2 matching over 11 bases. V was clipped by 6 bases and J by 4 bases; unmatched bases: 4. Germline CDR1 reads DFQATT; CDR2 reads SNEGSKA (reference sequence). The CDR3 loop spans 13 amino acids. CDR3 protein: CSALLAGVETQYF. DNA of the CDR3: TGCAGTGCCCTACTAGCGGGAGTAGAGACCCAGTACTTC.

The chain has TRBV7-3 and TRBJ2-2, with 9 bases matching TRBD2. Trimming cost V 2 bases and J 3 bases; bases outside gene matches: 7. The CDR3 has 17 residues. Per germline, CDR1 SGHTA and CDR2 FQGTGA. The CDR3 is CASSLSPGGRDTGELFF. The CDR3 nucleotides read TGTGCCAGCAGCTTATCTCCTGGCGGGAGGGACACCGGGGAGCTGTTTTTT. The full variable domain, rest sourced from reference TRBV7-3 and TRBJ2-2, is GAGVSQTPSNKVTEKGKYVELRCDPISGHTALYWYRQSLGQGPEFLIYFQGTGAADDSGLPNDRFFAVRPEGSVSTLKIQRTERGDSAVYLCASSLSPGGRDTGELFFGEGSRLTVL.

The chain carries TRBV30 and TRBJ2-5; TRBD2 might be the D (6 bases). Trimming took off 0 bases at V and 4 bases at J, with 12 bases between the two ends. The germline V gene has CDR1 GTSNPN and CDR2 SVGIG (reference sequence). The CDR3 spans 14 residues. This chain's CDR3 is CAWSVSGVGETQYF. DNA for the CDR3: TGTGCCTGGAGTGTTTCGGGGGTTGGAGAGACCCAGTACTTC.

This clonotype was seen once. CDR3 in DNA: TGTGCCAGCAGCTTAGGGTGGGTAGCGGGGGACAATGAGCAGTTCTTC. It specifies CASSLGWVAGDNEQFF. This chain joins TRBV7-3 and TRBJ2-1; 9 bases agree with TRBD2. From germline, CDR1 is SGHTA and CDR2 FQGTGA. Losses at the gene ends were 2 bases for V and 5 bases for J; bases not matched to a gene: 7. This CDR3 is built from 16 residues.

J is TRBJ1-6 and V is TRBV7-9; no definite D call. The CDR3 extends over 15 amino acids. The germline V and J ends were trimmed by 4 bases and 9 bases, with 16 bases remaining between them. Germline V gene sequence: CDR1 SEHNR, CDR2 FQNEAQ (reference sequence). CDR3 region: CASSSPPGRGSPLHF. In nucleotides, the CDR3 is TGTGCCAGCAGCTCCCCCCCGGGGAGAGGTTCACCCCTCCACTTT.

J is TRBJ1-2 and V is TRBV12-5; 9 bases line up with TRBD1. J was trimmed by 9 bases and V by 5 bases; bases with no gene match: 16. The CDR3 loop spans 16 amino acids. The germline V gene has CDR1 LGHNT and CDR2 FRNRAP. This chain's CDR3 is CASGPGTGNRGERYTF. The DNA of the CDR3 is TGTGCTAGTGGTCCCGGGACAGGGAACCGCGGGGAGCGCTACACCTTC.

Only a few counts were recorded for this clonotype. The chain combines TRBV7-9 with TRBJ1-2; TRBD1 matches at 8 bases. Germline trimming cut 5 bases from V and 5 bases from J; bases unmatched to any gene: 4. The CDR3 has 13 residues. Germline lookup yields CDR1 SEHNR and CDR2 FQNEAQ (reference sequence). The DNA of the CDR3 is TGTGCCAGCAGCACCAGACAGGGGTATGGCTACACCTTC. Translated: CASSTRQGYGYTF. Using reference TRBV7-9 and TRBJ1-2 for the parts outside the CDR3, the full variable domain is DTGVSQNPRHKITKRGQNVTFRCDPISEHNRLYWYRQTLGQGPEFLTYFQNEAQLEKSRLLSDRFSAERPKGSFSTLEIQRTEQGDSAMYLCASSTRQGYGYTFGSGTRLTVV.

This chain joins TRBV5-1 and TRBJ2-5; TRBD2 agrees at 13 bases. The CDR3 has 16 amino acids. V shed 1 base, J shed 3 bases, and the junction held 3 bases outside the gene matches. Germline loops: CDR1 SGHRS, CDR2 YFSETQ. The CDR3 protein is CASSLLGTSGEETQYF. The CDR3 DNA is TGCGCCAGCAGCTTGTTGGGGACTAGCGGGGAAGAGACCCAGTACTTC.

This CDR3 is CATSDPSGSVYNEQFF. As DNA, the CDR3 is TGTGCCACCAGTGACCCTAGCGGGAGTGTGTACAATGAGCAGTTCTTC. The rearrangement uses TRBV24-1 and TRBJ2-1; 10 positions agree with TRBD2. The V segment lost 4 bases and the J segment 4 bases; nucleotides outside the gene matches: 6. Looked up from germline, CDR1 is KGHDR and CDR2 is SFDVKD. This CDR3 has 16 residues.

The V gene is TRBV7-2, the J gene TRBJ2-3; D gene unclear. Germline assignment: CDR1 SGHTA and CDR2 FQGNSA. Trimming cost V 3 bases and J 2 bases, with 12 bases left between them. CDR3 size: 15 residues. CDR3 sequence: CASSFPGQTTDTQYF. CDR3 DNA sequence: TGTGCCAGCAGCTTTCCCGGGCAGACCACAGATACGCAGTATTTT.

The genes are TRBV12-3 or TRBV12-4 and TRBJ1-3; no reliable D call. V lost 3 bases, J lost 4 bases, and 19 bases lay in between. This CDR3 has 17 amino acids. CDR3 in amino acids: CASSFVAGSHGGNTIYF. In DNA form, the CDR3 reads TGTGCCAGCAGTTTCGTTGCCGGGTCCCATGGGGGAAACACCATATATTTT.

This clonotype was seen just once. The chain uses TRBV2 and TRBJ2-1, with TRBD2 matching 8 bases. Per the germline V gene, CDR1 is SNHLY and CDR2 is FYNNEI. The length of the CDR3 is 16 residues. V shed 6 bases, J shed 7 bases, and the junction held 14 bases outside the gene matches. CDR3 loop: CASSPYIGRAENEQFF. As DNA, the CDR3 is TGTGCCAGCAGCCCCTATATCGGGAGGGCTGAGAATGAGCAGTTCTTC.

With respect to this clonotype: A read error may produce the germline difference seen at one junction end. The V call is TRBV5-4, the J call TRBJ2-7; D remains ambiguous. CDR3 length: 12 residues. Germline loops: CDR1 SGHNT, CDR2 YYREEE (reference sequence). The CDR3 nucleotides are TGTGCCAGCAGCTCCGACTCCTACGAGCAGCACTTC. Its translation is CASSSDSYEQHF.

This chain connects TRBV19 to TRBJ1-1, with D possibly being TRBD1 (6 bases). Looked up from germline, CDR1 is LNHDA and CDR2 is SQIVND (reference sequence). This CDR3 is built from 12 residues. V was cut by 5 bases and J by 6 bases, with 10 bases left in between. The CDR3 loop reads CASSSRQAEAFF. The CDR3, as DNA: TGTGCCAGTAGTTCCCGACAGGCTGAAGCTTTCTTT.

This clonotype was seen a handful of times. The chain uses TRBV15 and TRBJ2-4, with D uncertain. With 5 bases removed from V and 0 bases from J, the gap between germline ends came to 8 bases. CDR3 length: 14 amino acids. The V gene's germline CDR1 is LNHNV and CDR2 YYDKDF (reference sequence). The CDR3 loop reads CATSVSIAKNIQYF. DNA for the CDR3: TGTGCCACCAGCGTTAGTATAGCCAAAAACATTCAGTACTTC.

The chain joins TRBV6-5 to TRBJ2-7, with D hard to call. CDR1 MNHEY and CDR2 SVGAGI come from the germline V gene. This CDR3 is 15 amino acids long. Trimming shortened V by 2 bases and J by 3 bases, and 14 bases separated the two germline ends. CDR3 amino acids: CASSYKGSSFYEQYF. In nucleotides, the CDR3 is TGTGCCAGCAGTTACAAAGGCAGCAGCTTCTACGAGCAGTACTTC.

CDR3 in DNA: TGTGCCAGCAGCGTAGACGTGACAGGGCCGACTGAAGCTTTCTTT. Protein sequence: CASSVDVTGPTEAFF. The chain is built from TRBV9 and TRBJ1-1; 7 bases fit TRBD1. CDR3 length equals 15 residues. The germline V gene encodes CDR1 SGDLS and CDR2 YYNGEE. With V trimmed by 0 bases and J by 5 bases, 7 bases remained unmatched.

V gene TRBV20-1 combines with J gene TRBJ1-2, with 9 bases matching TRBD1. Germline CDR1 is DFQATT and CDR2 is SNEGSKA (reference sequence). The CDR3 spans 16 residues. Trimming took 1 base from V and 2 from J; bases not matched to a gene: 8. CDR3: CSARALTGTGNYGYTF. The CDR3 nucleotides read TGCAGTGCTAGAGCCTTGACCGGGACAGGGAACTATGGCTACACCTTC.

The table lists this clonotype with a few counts. In DNA form, the CDR3 reads TGTGCCAGCAGCAAAGGGATCGGCAATCAGCCCCAGCATTTT. Translating gives CASSKGIGNQPQHF. The chain is built from TRBV21-1 and TRBJ1-5. TRBV21-1 is deemed a pseudogene. The CDR3 contains 14 residues.

This chain links TRBV7-9 with TRBJ2-3; no clear D. The V gene lost 4 bases and the J gene lost 2 bases, with 10 bases spanning the gap. The length of the CDR3 is 14 residues. CDR1 is SEHNR and CDR2 is FQNEAQ in the germline V gene (reference sequence). Here the CDR3 reads CASSSHGDTDTQYF. For the CDR3, the DNA is TGTGCCAGCAGCTCCCACGGCGACACAGATACGCAGTATTTT.

V gene TRBV20-1 combines with J gene TRBJ2-1, with 13 bases fitting TRBD2. V shed 5 bases, J shed 8 bases, and the junction held 9 bases outside the gene matches. The CDR3 has 15 amino acids. Germline V gives CDR1 DFQATT, CDR2 SNEGSKA (reference sequence). In DNA, the CDR3 is TGCAGTGCTGGGGGACTAGCGGGGTATTTCGATGAGCAGTTCTTC. Encoded protein: CSAGGLAGYFDEQFF.

The J gene is TRBJ2-1, the V gene TRBV11-3, with a tentative D call TRBD2 (6 bases). Germline CDR1 SGHNT, CDR2 YENEEA. Trimming cost V 5 bases and J 0 bases, with 11 bases left between them. This CDR3 has 15 residues. CDR3: CASSPRGSSYNEQFF. The CDR3, as DNA: TGTGCCAGCAGCCCCCGGGGGAGCTCCTACAATGAGCAGTTCTTC.

The J gene is TRBJ2-3, the V gene TRBV7-2; unclear D gene. Looked up from germline, CDR1 is SGHTA and CDR2 is FQGNSA. The V and J ends lost 2 bases and 5 bases respectively, with 8 bases between them. The CDR3 runs 13 residues. CDR3 amino acids: CASSLIGIDTQYF. The CDR3 DNA is TGTGCCAGCAGCTTAATAGGGATAGATACGCAGTATTTT. Based on the CDR3 plus reference TRBV7-2 and TRBJ2-3, the full variable domain is GAGVSQSPSNKVTEKGKDVELRCDPISGHTALYWYRQSLGQGLEFLIYFQGNSAPDKSGLPSDRFSAERTGGSVSTLTIQRTQQEDSAVYLCASSLIGIDTQYFGPGTRLTVL.

On this clonotype: At one of its ends the junction is not consistent with the germline gene, which may arise from a read error. J is TRBJ1-6 and V is TRBV10-3; no reliable D call. CDR1 is ENHRY, CDR2 SYGVKD, per germline. CDR3 length: 12 residues. The CDR3 region has the DNA TGTGCCATCAGGGAGTATAATTCACCCCTCCACTTT. Amino acid sequence: CAIREYNSPLHF.

The chain is built from TRBV7-2 and TRBJ2-3; a weak D match, TRBD2 (6 bases). V shed 5 bases and J shed 5 bases, with 20 bases lying between them. The CDR3 contains 16 residues. In germline, CDR1 is SGHTA, CDR2 FQGNSA. CDR3 in DNA: TGTGCCAGCAGCCCGCGGGGTGGAATCAGTCGAGATACGCAGTATTTT. This encodes CASSPRGGISRDTQYF.

The CDR3 DNA reads TGTGCCAGCAGGGACACTAGCGGGAGCCACTACGAGCAGTACTTC. It yields the protein CASRDTSGSHYEQYF. The V and J genes are TRBV2 and TRBJ2-7, with 11 bases identical to TRBD2. The CDR3 runs 15 residues. The trim removed 6 bases at V and 3 bases at J, leaving 7 bases unmatched. CDR1 is SNHLY and CDR2 is FYNNEI in the germline V gene. The full variable domain, in which reference TRBV2 and TRBJ2-7 provide the parts outside the CDR3, is EPEVTQTPSHQVTQMGQEVILRCVPISNHLYFYWYRQILGQKVEFLVSFYNNEISEKSEIFDDQFSVERPDGSNFTLKIRSTKLEDSAMYFCASRDTSGSHYEQYFGPGTRLTVT.

Points on this clonotype: Mismatch with germline at one junction end may stem from a read error. This chain joins TRBV5-3 and TRBJ2-3; D possibly corresponds to TRBD2 (6 bases). TRBV5-3 is noted as an ORF with a role that remains uncertain. The CDR3 sequence is 16 residues long. CDR3 amino acids: CASSLADYLATDTQYF. The CDR3 DNA reads as TGTGCCAGCAGCTTGGCCGACTATCTAGCGACAGATACGCAGTATTTT.

This clonotype has just a few counts. J is TRBJ1-5 and V is TRBV27; TRBD1 might be the D (6 bases). V lost 6 bases to trimming and J lost 0 bases, with 9 bases between them. In germline, CDR1 is MNHEY, CDR2 SMNVEV (reference sequence). The CDR3 has 14 residues. Written as DNA, the CDR3 is TGTGCCAGCAGCCGGACAGATAGCAATCAGCCCCAGCATTTT. As protein: CASSRTDSNQPQHF.